These 27 T cell receptor beta chains were all obtained from the same sample, sequenced in a study of cytomegalovirus exposure and HLA in healthy donors. 13 Jbeta primers and 60 Vbeta primers were used for the PCR. Here immunoSEQ multiplex PCR was the method, and the copy in TCRdb shows in-frame clones only, minus some. The data contain some 90,000 clones, roughly 74% of them singletons. Sequences were obtained from PBMCs. The receptors come from a woman between 65 and 79 years old in good health and CMV-seropositive.

This clone has more than one count but fewer than ten. CDR3 residues: CASSSLRGEQYF. CDR3 DNA sequence: TGTGCCAGCAGCTCCCTTAGGGGGGAGCAGTACTTC. This sequence joins TRBV7-2 and TRBJ2-7; tentative D call: TRBD1 (6 bases). CDR3 length: 12 amino acids. Per germline, CDR1 SGHTA and CDR2 FQGNSA. Trimming removed 4 bases from V and 7 bases from J, with 11 bases in between. Based on the CDR3 plus reference TRBV7-2 and TRBJ2-7, the full variable domain is GAGVSQSPSNKVTEKGKDVELRCDPISGHTALYWYRQSLGQGLEFLIYFQGNSAPDKSGLPSDRFSAERTGGSVSTLTIQRTQQEDSAVYLCASSSLRGEQYFGPGTRLTVT.

In this sample, this clone turned up a few times. The chain is built from TRBV7-6 and TRBJ1-5; D unclear. Trimming cost V 2 bases and J 8 bases, with 19 bases left between them. The CDR3 is made up of 16 amino acids. Germline V gene lookup returns CDR1 SGHVS and CDR2 FNYEAQ. CDR3 DNA: TGTGCCAGCAGCTTACCCCTGGTGGCAGGTCCGAAGCCCCAGCATTTT. It translates to CASSLPLVAGPKPQHF.

This clone was seen only a few times. The chain couples TRBV2 to TRBJ2-1, with D maybe TRBD2 (5 bases). CDR1 and CDR2 from the germline V gene are SNHLY and FYNNEI. V gave up 6 bases and J gave up 7 bases, with 16 bases separating them. The CDR3 consists of 14 residues. CDR3 residues: CASRRRTLRNEQFF. In DNA, the CDR3 is TGTGCCAGCAGGCGAAGGACTTTAAGGAATGAGCAGTTCTTC.

The chain carries TRBV27 and TRBJ2-2; maybe TRBD1 (5 bases). The CDR3 length is 15 residues. Trimming stripped 4 bases from V and 0 bases from J, with 9 bases between. The germline V gene has CDR1 MNHEY and CDR2 SMNVEV (reference sequence). This CDR3 is CASSYRGTNTGELFF. In nucleotides, the CDR3 is TGTGCCAGCAGTTATAGGGGAACGAACACCGGGGAGCTGTTTTTT.

This clone occurred once. This chain joins TRBV27 and TRBJ1-5; 8 bases align to TRBD1. The V gene end was trimmed by 5 bases and the J gene end by 4 bases; junction bases not matched to a gene: 4. The CDR3 is 14 amino acids. Per the germline V gene, CDR1 is MNHEY and CDR2 is SMNVEV (reference sequence). As DNA, the CDR3 is TGTGCCAGCAGTCCAGGGGGCCGTAATCAGCCCCAGCATTTT. Translated, it gives CASSPGGRNQPQHF.

The CDR3 here is CASGDSYQPQHF. The CDR3 bases are TGTGCCAGCGGGGACAGCTATCAGCCCCAGCATTTT. The V call is TRBV6-5, the J call TRBJ1-5, with 7 bases fitting TRBD1. The CDR3 spans 12 residues. The germline CDR1 and CDR2 sequences are MNHEY and SVGAGI. V lost 8 bases to trimming and J lost 5 bases; unmatched junction nucleotides: 3.

V usage is TRBV18 and J usage is TRBJ2-7; D possibly corresponds to TRBD1 (6 bases). Germline assignment: CDR1 KGHSH and CDR2 LQKENI. Trimming stripped 1 base from V and 3 bases from J, with 19 bases between. The CDR3 consists of 17 residues. The CDR3 DNA reads TGTGCCAGCTCACCACGAATAAGGACGGCACAGGGCTACGAGCAGTACTTC. This encodes CASSPRIRTAQGYEQYF.

The chain has TRBV28 and TRBJ2-5; D is possibly TRBD1 (5 bases). CDR1 is MDHEN, CDR2 SYDVKM, per germline. With 6 bases removed from V and 3 bases from J, the gap between germline ends came to 23 bases. CDR3 length: 17 residues. The CDR3 DNA follows: TGTGCCAGCAGCCTATACCCCGACAGTCAAGTCGAAGAGACCCAGTACTTC. It codes for CASSLYPDSQVEETQYF.

This chain connects TRBV19 to TRBJ1-6; D is possibly TRBD1 (5 bases). Trimming removed 1 base at V and 12 bases at J, with 19 bases between. The CDR3 is 16 amino acids. The V gene's germline CDR1 is LNHDA and CDR2 SQIVND (reference sequence). CDR3 DNA: TGTGCCAGTAGTATAGGTCGCCAAGGGGATTTAAGACCCCTCCACTTT. It codes for CASSIGRQGDLRPLHF.

The chain couples TRBV5-6 to TRBJ2-3, with 12 nucleotides matching TRBD1. The germline V gene encodes CDR1 SGHDT and CDR2 YYEEEE. The CDR3 is 19 amino acids. The trim removed 2 bases at V and 2 bases at J, leaving 12 bases unmatched. For the CDR3, the DNA is TGTGCCAGCAGCTTAGCCGGGACAGGGGGCTTGACTTCCACAGATACGCAGTATTTT. It translates to CASSLAGTGGLTSTDTQYF. Together with reference TRBV5-6 and TRBJ2-3, the CDR3 gives the full variable domain: DAGVTQSPTHLIKTRGQQVTLRCSPKSGHDTVSWYQQALGQGPQFIFQYYEEEERQRGNFPDRFSGHQFPNYSSELNVNALLLGDSALYLCASSLAGTGGLTSTDTQYFGPGTRLTVL.

The rearrangement joins TRBV29-1 to TRBJ2-3; 11 positions agree with TRBD1. CDR1 and CDR2 from the germline V gene are SQVTM and ANQGSEA. V shed 7 bases and J 4 bases; nucleotides not matched to a gene: 7. There are 14 residues in the CDR3. CDR3: CSGEKGQGADTQYF. As DNA, the CDR3 is TGCAGCGGGGAGAAGGGACAGGGGGCAGATACGCAGTATTTT.

The sample holds one count of this clone. CDR3 DNA sequence: TGCGCCAGCAGCGCAACAGGGGAAACTAATGAAAAACTGTTTTTT. This sequence encodes CASSATGETNEKLFF. This sequence joins TRBV5-1 and TRBJ1-4; 7 bases map to TRBD1. CDR1 SGHRS and CDR2 YFSETQ come from the germline V gene. V shed 4 bases, J shed 1 base, and the junction held 4 bases outside the gene matches. The CDR3 contains 15 residues.

The genes are TRBV11-1 and TRBJ2-3, with D perhaps matching TRBD2 (6 bases). Per germline, CDR1 SGHAT and CDR2 FQDESV (reference sequence). The CDR3 has 15 residues. Trimming took off 1 base at V and 1 base at J, with 9 bases between the two ends. CDR3 in DNA: TGTGCCAGCAGCTTAGTGGCTAGCGGCACAGATACGCAGTATTTT. Translating gives CASSLVASGTDTQYF.

V and J are TRBV11-2 and TRBJ1-4, with a weak D call TRBD1 (6 bases). CDR3 length equals 13 residues. Between the trimmed V and J ends, which lost 3 bases and 8 bases, there was a span of 10 bases. Germline CDR1 reads SGHAT; CDR2 reads FQNNGV. The DNA for the CDR3 is TGTGCCAGCAGCTTCCTGAGGGGGGAAAAACTGTTTTTT. This encodes CASSFLRGEKLFF. The full variable domain, rest sourced from reference TRBV11-2 and TRBJ1-4, is EAGVAQSPRYKIIEKRQSVAFWCNPISGHATLYWYQQILGQGPKLLIQFQNNGVVDDSQLPKDRFSAERLKGVDSTLKIQPAKLEDSAVYLCASSFLRGEKLFFGSGTQLSVL.

A few counts support this clone. V gene TRBV27 combines with J gene TRBJ1-5, with 9 bases matching TRBD1. Germline CDR1 reads MNHEY; CDR2 reads SMNVEV (reference sequence). J was trimmed by 7 bases and V by 3 bases; bases with no gene match: 7. This CDR3 spans 15 amino acids. CDR3 residues: CASSFGTGWGQPQHF. CDR3 DNA sequence: TGTGCCAGCAGTTTCGGGACAGGGTGGGGCCAGCCCCAGCATTTT.

The chain joins TRBV11-2 to TRBJ2-2; a possible D gene is TRBD2 (5 bases). Deletions cut 1 base from V and 5 bases from J, with 20 bases between. Germline V gene lookup returns CDR1 SGHAT and CDR2 FQNNGV. This CDR3 has 18 amino acids. As DNA, the CDR3 is TGTGCCAGCAGCTTAGCTGGCCTAGCCCTCGGTCGGACCGGGGAGCTGTTTTTT. Protein sequence: CASSLAGLALGRTGELFF.

The chain recombines TRBV29-1 with TRBJ2-7; D may be TRBD2 (5 bases). Germline assignment: CDR1 SQVTM and CDR2 ANQGSEA. The CDR3 extends over 11 amino acids. V was cut by 4 bases and J by 2 bases, with 6 bases left in between. This CDR3 reads CSVVSAYEQYF. The CDR3 region has the DNA TGCAGCGTTGTTAGCGCCTACGAGCAGTACTTC.

The chain carries TRBV2 and TRBJ1-5, with 9 bases aligning to TRBD1. Germline CDR1 is SNHLY and CDR2 is FYNNEI. V dropped 6 bases and J dropped 2; count of bases not matched to a gene: 5. There are 15 residues in the CDR3. For the CDR3, the DNA is TGTGCCAGCAGCCTCCGGACAGGGGGCAATCAGCCCCAGCATTTT. It encodes CASSLRTGGNQPQHF.

This clone appeared once. The chain employs TRBV5-1 and TRBJ2-7; D is unclear. The CDR3 contains 14 residues. V was pared by 5 bases and J by 0 bases, with 12 bases between. CDR1 is SGHRS, CDR2 YFSETQ, per germline. CDR3 residues: CASSPEQHSYEQYF. The DNA for the CDR3 is TGCGCCAGCAGTCCGGAACAGCACTCCTACGAGCAGTACTTC.

The chain combines TRBV4-2 with TRBJ2-5, with D possibly TRBD2 on 6 matching bases. The closer fit of TRBJ2-7 to the DNA end suggests the J call may be wrong. The germline gives CDR1 LGHNA, CDR2 YNFKEQ. This CDR3 region has 16 residues. The CDR3 DNA follows: TGTGCCAGCAGCCAAGATGCCGGGGGTCATGGCTACGAGCAGTACTTC. This translates into CASSQDAGGHGYEQYF.

This chain links TRBV5-1 with TRBJ2-3; possible D gene TRBD1, 6 bases. Trimming pared 0 bases from V and 0 bases from J, leaving 8 bases between. The germline CDR1 and CDR2 sequences are SGHRS and YFSETQ. The CDR3 runs 15 residues. CDR3 sequence reads: CASSLDGTSTDTQYF. The CDR3 DNA sequence: TGCGCCAGCAGCTTGGACGGGACAAGCACAGATACGCAGTATTTT.

J is TRBJ2-2 and V is TRBV2; D is unclear. CDR1 is SNHLY, CDR2 FYNNEI, per germline. CDR3 length: 13 amino acids. V lost 7 bases to trimming and J lost 4 bases, with 10 bases between them. This CDR3 reads CASTQLITGELFF. The CDR3 DNA sequence: TGTGCCAGCACACAGCTAATCACCGGGGAGCTGTTTTTT. The entire variable domain, with the rest obtained from reference TRBV2 and TRBJ2-2, is as follows: EPEVTQTPSHQVTQMGQEVILRCVPISNHLYFYWYRQILGQKVEFLVSFYNNEISEKSEIFDDQFSVERPDGSNFTLKIRSTKLEDSAMYFCASTQLITGELFFGEGSRLTVL.

This clone was observed a few times. The CDR3, as DNA: TGTGCCAGCAGCTTAGGACAAAACACAGATACGCAGTATTTT. It specifies CASSLGQNTDTQYF. The chain couples TRBV7-2 to TRBJ2-3; D is undetermined. Trimming stripped 1 base from V and 2 bases from J, with 7 bases between. The CDR3 consists of 14 residues. The germline V gene has CDR1 SGHTA and CDR2 FQGNSA.

This chain connects TRBV19 to TRBJ2-7; D is perhaps TRBD1 (6 bases). Trimming took 1 base from V and 4 from J, leaving 11 bases between them. Per germline, CDR1 LNHDA and CDR2 SQIVND (reference sequence). The CDR3 covers 14 residues. The CDR3 is CASSIGARGYEQYF. The CDR3 DNA is TGTGCCAGTAGTATAGGGGCTAGGGGGTACGAGCAGTACTTC.

The chain joins TRBV4-1 to TRBJ1-5, with D possibly matching TRBD1 (6 bases). Trimming stripped 1 base from V and 3 bases from J, with 7 bases between. The length of the CDR3 is 14 residues. Germline CDR1 and CDR2: MGHRA and YSYEKL. CDR3 in DNA: TGCGCCAGCAGCCAAGCAGGGGTCAATCAGCCCCAGCATTTT. Its translation: CASSQAGVNQPQHF.

This chain connects TRBV19 to TRBJ2-7; TRBD1 might be the D (6 bases). This CDR3 comprises 11 residues. Trimming removed 9 bases from V and 2 bases from J, with 8 bases in between. Germline V lookup: CDR1 LNHDA, CDR2 SQIVND (reference sequence). The CDR3 DNA follows: TGTGCCAGCGGACAGCCCTACGAGCAGTACTTC. Its protein product is CASGQPYEQYF.

This chain uses TRBV5-1 with TRBJ2-7, with 8 nucleotides matching TRBD2. Germline V CDR1 and CDR2: SGHRS, YFSETQ. This CDR3 contains 13 residues. The trim removed 5 bases at V and 3 bases at J, leaving 4 bases unmatched. CDR3 in DNA: TGCGCCAGCAGGCGGGGGGAGGGCTACGAGCAGTACTTC. Translated: CASRRGEGYEQYF.